The sequence of this T cell receptor beta chain was determined in a study of blood T cells in healthy people across ages. General study results and limits: The CMV status of each donor remained undetermined, and this could have confounded shifts in expanded clonotypes. Getting older went along with TCR beta diversity per million T cells dropping roughly linearly.

Primers used in a second PCR of about 7 to 11 cycles were a sample-barcoded 5' primer and a J-beta primer mix. All samples gave at least 2.5 million CDR3-containing paired-end reads. TCRdb fed the 5' RACE reads into MiXCR, producing one record per CDR3 protein. The sample has some 1.5 million distinct CDR3 sequences, 28% seen once. In this sample, this clonotype turned up many times. Its antigen is unknown. The CDR3 extends over 13 amino acids. Germline V gene lookup returns CDR1 KGHSH and CDR2 LQKENI. Trimming left V 4 bases short and J 5 bases short, with 11 bases between. The rearrangement links TRBV18 to TRBJ2-5, with D possibly being TRBD2 (5 bases). The specimen sequenced was blood. The sequence was collected from a woman aged 25 to 39 in good health. This CDR3 is CASSRTSSETQYF. DNA for the CDR3: TGTGCCAGCTCACGCACTAGTAGCGAGACCCAGTACTTC.